One sample yielded the 13 T cell receptor beta chains listed below, sequenced in a study of blood T cell repertoires in COVID-19. Method: immunoSEQ multiplex PCR; TCRdb's copy keeps in-frame clones and lacks some. Of more than 200,000 clones in the sample, roughly 85% were seen once. Sequencing used peripheral blood. These receptors were collected from a man between 18 and 29 years old with active or convalescent COVID-19.

The rearrangement joins TRBV5-1 to TRBJ1-5; 7 nucleotides align to TRBD1. The V gene end was trimmed by 2 bases and the J gene end by 5 bases; junction bases not matched to a gene: 7. CDR3 length: 15 amino acids. Germline V lookup: CDR1 SGHRS, CDR2 YFSETQ. CDR3 in amino acids: CASSFNGQADQPQHF. The CDR3 coding sequence is TGCGCCAGCAGCTTCAATGGACAGGCGGATCAGCCCCAGCATTTT.

The chain carries TRBV28 and TRBJ1-3; 12 bases are a match to TRBD1. Trimming cost V 9 bases and J 0 bases; bases outside gene matches: 3. Looked up from germline, CDR1 is MDHEN and CDR2 is SYDVKM. The CDR3 runs to 15 residues. CDR3: CASGTGGPSGNTIYF. In DNA, the CDR3 is TGTGCCAGTGGGACAGGGGGCCCCTCTGGAAACACCATATATTTT.

V usage is TRBV9 and J usage is TRBJ2-1; TRBD2 matches at 7 bases. CDR1 SGDLS and CDR2 YYNGEE come from the germline V gene. The CDR3 sequence is 13 residues long. V was clipped by 3 bases and J by 4 bases; unmatched bases: 1. CDR3 protein: CASSASGYNEQFF. The CDR3 coding sequence is TGTGCCAGCAGCGCTAGCGGTTACAATGAGCAGTTCTTC.

The V gene is TRBV6-5, the J gene TRBJ1-5; D is perhaps TRBD1 (6 bases). V was clipped by 7 bases and J by 3 bases, with 13 bases between them. Germline-derived CDR1 and CDR2 are MNHEY and SVGAGI. The CDR3 loop spans 14 amino acids. The CDR3 spells CASKVGGANQPQHF. The CDR3 nucleotides are TGTGCCAGCAAAGTTGGGGGGGCCAATCAGCCCCAGCATTTT.

This chain connects TRBV2 to TRBJ1-2; D gene ambiguous. The ends were cut back, 6 bases at V and 0 bases at J, with 5 bases in the middle. The germline V gene encodes CDR1 SNHLY and CDR2 FYNNEI. The CDR3 consists of 12 residues. CDR3 nucleotides: TGTGCCAGCAGAGTAGCTAACTATGGCTACACCTTC. Protein sequence: CASRVANYGYTF.

The chain recombines TRBV10-1 with TRBJ2-1; 10 nucleotides align to TRBD2. Germline lookup yields CDR1 WNHNN and CDR2 SYGVQD (reference sequence). Trimming at V came to 6 bases and at J to 7 bases, leaving 3 bases not matched to a gene. The CDR3 extends over 13 amino acids. CDR3 sequence (DNA): TGCGCCAGCAGACTAGCGGGATATAATGAGCAGTTCTTC. This encodes CASRLAGYNEQFF.

V gene TRBV9 combines with J gene TRBJ1-3; D might be TRBD1 (5 bases). CDR3 size: 16 residues. Germline V gene data show CDR1 as SGDLS and CDR2 as YYNGEE. Trimming cost V 6 bases and J 4 bases, with 20 bases left between them. The CDR3 spells CASTLGEGWSGNTIYF. The CDR3 DNA sequence: TGTGCCAGCACCTTAGGGGAGGGTTGGTCCGGAAACACCATATATTTT. Full variable domain (missing parts from reference TRBV9 and TRBJ1-3): DSGVTQTPKHLITATGQRVTLRCSPRSGDLSVYWYQQSLDQGLQFLIQYYNGEERAKGNILERFSAQQFPDLHSELNLSSLELGDSALYFCASTLGEGWSGNTIYFGEGSWLTVV.

This rearrangement joins TRBV7-3 to TRBJ2-3, with D uncertain. This CDR3 region has 15 residues. The germline CDR1 and CDR2 sequences are SGHTA and FQGTGA. The V and J ends lost 5 bases and 0 bases respectively, with 12 bases between them. Here the CDR3 DNA reads TGTGCCAGCAGCACTACACCCACTAGCACAGATACGCAGTATTTT. As protein: CASSTTPTSTDTQYF.

This chain connects TRBV5-1 to TRBJ2-4; 10 nucleotides align to TRBD1. There are 19 residues in the CDR3. V shed 1 base and J 0 bases; nucleotides not matched to a gene: 10. From germline, CDR1 is SGHRS and CDR2 YFSETQ. The CDR3 is CASSLTAGQGSLAKNIQYF. The CDR3 DNA is TGCGCCAGCAGCTTGACCGCGGGACAGGGGTCACTAGCCAAAAACATTCAGTACTTC. Filled out from reference TRBV5-1 and TRBJ2-4, the complete variable domain reads KAGVTQTPRYLIKTRGQQVTLSCSPISGHRSVSWYQQTPGQGLQFLFEYFSETQRNKGNFPGRFSGRQFSNSRSEMNVSTLELGDSALYLCASSLTAGQGSLAKNIQYFGAGTRLSVL.

This clone turned up a few times. This sequence joins TRBV3-1 (or the pseudogene TRBV3-2) and TRBJ1-1; no firm D call. V was trimmed by 1 base and J by 10 bases, leaving 13 bases between them. Germline values: CDR1 LGHDT, CDR2 YNNKEL (reference sequence). This CDR3 contains 13 residues. The CDR3: CASSQVTASTAFF. CDR3 DNA: TGTGCCAGCAGCCAAGTCACGGCTAGCACAGCTTTCTTT.

The gene calls are TRBV10-3 and TRBJ1-5; 7 nucleotides agree with TRBD1. The V and J ends lost 2 bases and 3 bases, in that order; junction bases with no gene match: 4. The CDR3 spans 15 residues. Germline CDR1 is ENHRY and CDR2 is SYGVKD. The DNA of the CDR3 is TGTGCCATCAGTGAGCTGGGGACAGTCAATCAGCCCCAGCATTTT. Residues: CAISELGTVNQPQHF.

The chain recombines TRBV19 with TRBJ1-2; D may be TRBD1 (6 bases). The V end was cut by 4 bases, the J end by 3 bases, with 9 bases between. Germline V gene lookup returns CDR1 LNHDA and CDR2 SQIVND (reference sequence). There are 13 residues in the CDR3. The DNA for the CDR3 is TGTGCCAGTAGTACACAGGGTGACTATGGCTACACCTTC. This gives the protein CASSTQGDYGYTF.

The V and J genes are TRBV7-3 and TRBJ1-1; 7 nucleotides align to TRBD1. This CDR3 has 19 residues. V shed 1 base and J 2 bases; nucleotides not matched to a gene: 16. CDR1 and CDR2 (germline): SGHTA, FQGTGA. CDR3 in amino acids: CASSLNEQGEDDGNTEAFF. CDR3 in DNA: TGTGCCAGCAGCTTAAACGAGCAGGGGGAGGATGATGGAAACACTGAAGCTTTCTTT.